A single T cell receptor beta chain is shown here with its context. Distinct nucleotide sequences in the sample also encode this CDR3. The treatment was: roughly 20 received Ad26.COV2.S at low or high dose, single or two shots; about 5 received placebo; per-sample allocation not given. Collection of the samples took place on day 63 after the first injection of vaccine or placebo. The donor's status was that of an adult aged 18-55 years in Boston. Germline CDR1 is DFQATT and CDR2 is SNEGSKA (reference sequence). V was shortened by 3 bases and J by 2 bases, with 7 bases between the two germline ends. CDR3 size: 12 residues. Measured with immunoSEQ multiplex PCR; TCRdb has only the in-frame clones, and not every one. The sample consists of hundreds of thousands of clones, around 90% of them appearing once. The data originate from a study of Ad26.COV2.S vaccination and SARS-CoV-2 variants. Study at large: Once, or twice with 56 days between doses, Ad26.COV2.S was given intramuscularly.

This specimen was peripheral blood, taken in a trial of Ad26.COV2.S vaccine versus placebo. This TCR derives from a person aged 18-65 years who received the Ad26.COV2.S COVID-19 vaccine or a placebo. This chain joins TRBV20-1 and TRBJ1-2; TRBD1 might be the D (5 bases). CDR3 sequence (DNA): TGCAGTGCTAGTGGGGGAAACTATGGCTACACCTTC. Translated, it gives CSASGGNYGYTF.